The rows below give T cell receptor beta chains drawn from one sample of a study of T cells in narcolepsy. Only in-frame clones appear in the TCRdb table, and some are missing; sequencing was by immunoSEQ multiplex PCR. Of some 25,000 clones listed, around 85% are singletons. Sample: CD45RA- memory CD4+ T cells from PBMCs. Source of these receptors: a human donor with narcolepsy. CDR3s include the opening cysteine and the closing phenylalanine or tryptophan. Each record gives: D gene, clone size, J gene, V gene, CDR3 protein, CDR3 DNA. D genes are given only for firm matches. Size values are once, few and many counts, or a class for expanded clones, and some rows have none.

d_gene: NA; abundance: NA; j_gene: TRBJ2-4; v_gene: TRBV9; CDR3aa: CASSVSGGIAKNIQYF; CDR3nt: TGTGCCAGCAGCGTTTCGGGCGGGATAGCCAAAAACATTCAGTACTTC
d_gene: TRBD2; abundance: NA; j_gene: TRBJ2-3; v_gene: TRBV29-1; CDR3aa: CSVERSGSDSDTQYF; CDR3nt: TGCAGCGTTGAACGGAGCGGGAGTGATTCAGATACGCAGTATTTT
d_gene: NA; abundance: NA; j_gene: TRBJ2-3; v_gene: TRBV11-2; CDR3aa: CASSLYGNTPTDTQYF; CDR3nt: TGTGCCAGCAGCTTATATGGTAATACTCCCACAGATACGCAGTATTTT
d_gene: NA; abundance: NA; j_gene: TRBJ2-2; v_gene: TRBV2; CDR3aa: CASSGPNRGTGELFF; CDR3nt: TGTGCCAGCAGTGGTCCCAATCGGGGCACCGGGGAGCTGTTTTTT
d_gene: NA; abundance: few; j_gene: TRBJ2-4; v_gene: TRBV19; CDR3aa: CASSITGPKGVQYF; CDR3nt: TGTGCCAGTAGTATAACGGGCCCAAAGGGGGTTCAGTACTTC
d_gene: NA; abundance: NA; j_gene: TRBJ2-3; v_gene: TRBV19; CDR3aa: CASSINRQGTDTQYF; CDR3nt: TGTGCCAGTAGTATAAATCGGCAGGGGACAGATACGCAGTATTTT
d_gene: NA; abundance: NA; j_gene: TRBJ2-7; v_gene: TRBV7-9; CDR3aa: CASSFSREVSYEQYF; CDR3nt: TGTGCCAGCAGCTTCAGCAGGGAAGTTTCCTACGAGCAGTACTTC
d_gene: NA; abundance: NA; j_gene: TRBJ1-5; v_gene: TRBV7-8; CDR3aa: CASSLLGVSNQPQHF; CDR3nt: TGTGCCAGCAGCTTACTAGGGGTTAGCAATCAGCCCCAGCATTTT
d_gene: NA; abundance: NA; j_gene: TRBJ1-3; v_gene: TRBV29-1; CDR3aa: CSVEDLGRFGNTIYF; CDR3nt: TGCAGCGTTGAAGATCTCGGCAGGTTTGGAAACACCATATATTTT
d_gene: TRBD1; abundance: NA; j_gene: TRBJ2-2; v_gene: TRBV19; CDR3aa: CASVPGTGGSGGELFF; CDR3nt: TGTGCCAGTGTCCCCGGGACAGGGGGCTCGGGCGGGGAGCTGTTTTTT
d_gene: TRBD1; abundance: once; j_gene: TRBJ1-3; v_gene: TRBV30; CDR3aa: CASDRVAGNTIYF; CDR3nt: TGTGCTTCGGACAGGGTTGCTGGAAACACCATATATTTT
d_gene: TRBD2; abundance: NA; j_gene: TRBJ2-2; v_gene: TRBV2; CDR3aa: CASRFLGLQAGPNTGELFF; CDR3nt: TGTGCCAGCCGATTCCTCGGGCTCCAAGCGGGACCGAACACCGGGGAGCTGTTTTTT
d_gene: TRBD1; abundance: NA; j_gene: TRBJ2-2; v_gene: TRBV2; CDR3aa: CASSWTGFPGELFF; CDR3nt: TGTGCCAGCAGTTGGACAGGGTTCCCCGGGGAGCTGTTTTTT
d_gene: NA; abundance: NA; j_gene: TRBJ1-2; v_gene: TRBV5-1; CDR3aa: CASSEDYGYTF; CDR3nt: TGCGCCAGCTCGGAGGACTATGGCTACACCTTC
d_gene: TRBD2; abundance: NA; j_gene: TRBJ2-4; v_gene: TRBV5-1; CDR3aa: CASSLGNAGEGNIQYF; CDR3nt: TGCGCCAGCAGCTTGGGAAATGCGGGAGAAGGAAACATTCAGTACTTC
d_gene: NA; abundance: NA; j_gene: TRBJ2-1; v_gene: TRBV2; CDR3aa: CASSDRTAGYNEQFF; CDR3nt: TGTGCCAGCAGCGATAGGACTGCGGGATACAATGAGCAGTTCTTC
d_gene: NA; abundance: NA; j_gene: TRBJ2-3; v_gene: TRBV10-3; CDR3aa: CAISGSTDTQYF; CDR3nt: TGTGCCATCAGCGGGAGCACAGATACGCAGTATTTT
d_gene: TRBD2; abundance: NA; j_gene: TRBJ2-7; v_gene: TRBV18; CDR3aa: CASSPTSGLSYEQYF; CDR3nt: TGTGCCAGCTCACCTACTAGCGGACTTTCCTACGAGCAGTACTTC
d_gene: NA; abundance: NA; j_gene: TRBJ1-1; v_gene: TRBV11-2; CDR3aa: CATGGLTNTEAFF; CDR3nt: TGTGCTACGGGGGGACTGACGAACACTGAAGCTTTCTTT
d_gene: NA; abundance: NA; j_gene: TRBJ1-4; v_gene: TRBV6-4; CDR3aa: CASSEGGSSEKLFF; CDR3nt: TGTGCCAGCAGTGAAGGAGGGTCCAGCGAAAAACTGTTTTTT
d_gene: TRBD2; abundance: NA; j_gene: TRBJ2-3; v_gene: TRBV6-6; CDR3aa: CASGDALAGGRDTQYF; CDR3nt: TGTGCCAGCGGGGATGCACTAGCGGGAGGGAGAGATACGCAGTATTTT
d_gene: TRBD2; abundance: NA; j_gene: TRBJ2-1; v_gene: TRBV11-2; CDR3aa: CASSAGTSGPLSSYNEQFF; CDR3nt: TGTGCCAGCAGCGCCGGGACTAGCGGGCCTCTGAGCTCCTACAATGAGCAGTTCTTC
d_gene: TRBD2; abundance: NA; j_gene: TRBJ2-2; v_gene: TRBV2; CDR3aa: CASRTSGRAGGELFF; CDR3nt: TGTGCCAGCAGAACTAGCGGGAGGGCCGGCGGGGAGCTGTTTTTT
d_gene: NA; abundance: NA; j_gene: TRBJ1-1; v_gene: TRBV5-1; CDR3aa: CASSLEAQGWGTEAFF; CDR3nt: TGCGCCAGCAGCTTGGAGGCACAGGGTTGGGGCACTGAAGCTTTCTTT
d_gene: NA; abundance: NA; j_gene: TRBJ2-5; v_gene: TRBV19; CDR3aa: CASSWQYQETQYF; CDR3nt: TGTGCCAGTAGTTGGCAGTACCAAGAGACCCAGTACTTC
d_gene: NA; abundance: NA; j_gene: TRBJ1-2; v_gene: TRBV6-1; CDR3aa: CASSEVTTGNYGYTF; CDR3nt: TGTGCCAGCAGTGAGGTTACGACAGGAAACTATGGCTACACCTTC
d_gene: NA; abundance: NA; j_gene: TRBJ2-2; v_gene: TRBV11-2; CDR3aa: CASSSWTAANTGELFF; CDR3nt: TGTGCCAGCAGCTCCTGGACAGCCGCGAACACCGGGGAGCTGTTTTTT
d_gene: NA; abundance: NA; j_gene: TRBJ1-3; v_gene: TRBV9; CDR3aa: CASSVTAQGQSENTIYF; CDR3nt: TGTGCCAGCAGCGTAACGGCCCAGGGACAATCCGAAAACACCATATATTTT
d_gene: NA; abundance: NA; j_gene: TRBJ2-4; v_gene: TRBV11-3; CDR3aa: CASSFRTGNIQYF; CDR3nt: TGTGCCAGCAGCTTTAGAACTGGAAACATTCAGTACTTC
d_gene: TRBD1; abundance: NA; j_gene: TRBJ1-1; v_gene: TRBV29-1; CDR3aa: CSAGGQANTEAFF; CDR3nt: TGCAGCGCCGGTGGACAGGCGAACACTGAAGCTTTCTTT
d_gene: TRBD1; abundance: NA; j_gene: TRBJ1-1; v_gene: TRBV25-1; CDR3aa: CASSEGGQRGEAFF; CDR3nt: TGTGCCAGCAGCGAGGGGGGACAGCGAGGGGAAGCTTTCTTT
d_gene: TRBD1; abundance: NA; j_gene: TRBJ2-6; v_gene: TRBV27; CDR3aa: CASSRDRGDSGANVLTF; CDR3nt: TGTGCCAGCAGTAGAGACAGGGGAGACAGTGGGGCCAACGTCCTGACTTTC
d_gene: NA; abundance: NA; j_gene: TRBJ2-1; v_gene: TRBV5-1; CDR3aa: CASSPGRSINEQFF; CDR3nt: TGCGCCAGCAGCCCTGGCCGATCAATCAATGAGCAGTTCTTC
d_gene: NA; abundance: NA; j_gene: TRBJ2-2; v_gene: TRBV5-1; CDR3aa: CASSLSAVTGELFF; CDR3nt: TGCGCCAGCAGCCTAAGTGCGGTCACCGGGGAGCTGTTTTTT
d_gene: TRBD1; abundance: NA; j_gene: TRBJ2-2; v_gene: TRBV5-1; CDR3aa: CASSKDDPTGSTGELFF; CDR3nt: TGCGCCAGCAGCAAGGACGACCCGACAGGGAGCACCGGGGAGCTGTTTTTT
d_gene: TRBD2; abundance: NA; j_gene: TRBJ2-5; v_gene: TRBV9; CDR3aa: CASSAGTSGGTQETQYF; CDR3nt: TGTGCCAGCAGCGCGGGGACTAGCGGGGGTACCCAAGAGACCCAGTACTTC
d_gene: NA; abundance: NA; j_gene: TRBJ2-7; v_gene: TRBV7-2; CDR3aa: CASSLSSSYEQYF; CDR3nt: TGTGCCAGCAGCTTATCTAGCTCCTACGAGCAGTACTTC
d_gene: NA; abundance: NA; j_gene: TRBJ2-1; v_gene: TRBV11-3; CDR3aa: CASSSPRDKYNEQFF; CDR3nt: TGTGCCAGCAGCTCACCCCGGGACAAATACAATGAGCAGTTCTTC
d_gene: TRBD2; abundance: NA; j_gene: TRBJ2-7; v_gene: TRBV28; CDR3aa: CATSGGGLEDEQYF; CDR3nt: TGTGCCACTTCGGGGGGAGGCCTCGAGGACGAGCAGTACTTC
d_gene: NA; abundance: NA; j_gene: TRBJ1-3; v_gene: TRBV27; CDR3aa: CASSSRPSGNTIYF; CDR3nt: TGTGCCAGCAGTTCCAGGCCTTCGGGAAACACCATATATTTT
d_gene: NA; abundance: once; j_gene: TRBJ2-5; v_gene: TRBV5-1; CDR3aa: CASSLAAGPGLETQYF; CDR3nt: TGCGCCAGCAGCTTGGCGGCGGGGCCGGGTCTGGAGACCCAGTACTTC
d_gene: NA; abundance: NA; j_gene: TRBJ2-4; v_gene: TRBV2; CDR3aa: CASTGDRTNIQYF; CDR3nt: TGTGCCAGCACCGGCGACAGAACAAACATTCAGTACTTC